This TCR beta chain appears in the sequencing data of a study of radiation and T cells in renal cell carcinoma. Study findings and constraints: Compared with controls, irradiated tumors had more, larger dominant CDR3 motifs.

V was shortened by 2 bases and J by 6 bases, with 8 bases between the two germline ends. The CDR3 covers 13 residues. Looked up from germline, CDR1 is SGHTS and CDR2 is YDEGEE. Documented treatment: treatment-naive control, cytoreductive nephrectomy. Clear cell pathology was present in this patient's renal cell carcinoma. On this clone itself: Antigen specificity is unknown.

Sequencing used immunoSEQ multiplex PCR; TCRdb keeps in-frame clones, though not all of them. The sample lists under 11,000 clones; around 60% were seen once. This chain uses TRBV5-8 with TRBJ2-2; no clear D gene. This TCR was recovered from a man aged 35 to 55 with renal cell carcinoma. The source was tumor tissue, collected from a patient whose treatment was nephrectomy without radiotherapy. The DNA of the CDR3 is TGTGCCAGCAGCTTACAAAGTTCCGGGGAGCTGTTTTTT. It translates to CASSLQSSGELFF.